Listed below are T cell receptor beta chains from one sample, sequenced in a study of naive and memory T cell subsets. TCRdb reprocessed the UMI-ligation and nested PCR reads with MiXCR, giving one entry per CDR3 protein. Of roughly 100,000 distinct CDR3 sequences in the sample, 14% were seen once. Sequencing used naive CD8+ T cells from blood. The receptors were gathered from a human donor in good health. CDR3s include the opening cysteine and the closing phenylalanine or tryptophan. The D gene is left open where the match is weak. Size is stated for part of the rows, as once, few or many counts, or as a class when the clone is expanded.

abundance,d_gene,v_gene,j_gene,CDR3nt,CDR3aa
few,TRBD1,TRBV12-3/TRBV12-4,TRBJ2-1,TGTGCCAGCAGTTCCCAGCAGACAGGGCGGTTGTTGTTTAGCCAGTTCTTC,CASSSQQTGRLLFSQFF
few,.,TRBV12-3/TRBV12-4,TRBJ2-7,TGTGCCAGCAGTATCGGGAACTACTACGAGCAGTACTTC,CASSIGNYYEQYF
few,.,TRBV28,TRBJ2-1,TGTGCCAGCAGTTCCCGACAGGGAGGGAAGGATGAGCAGTTCTTC,CASSSRQGGKDEQFF
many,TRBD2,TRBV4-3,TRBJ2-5,TGCGCCAGCAGCCAAGATTCCCCTTGGGCGGGAGGGGAGACCCAGTACTTC,CASSQDSPWAGGETQYF
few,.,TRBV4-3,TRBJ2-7,TGCGCCAGCAGCCAAGTGGAAGGGACCCCCTACGAGCAGTACTTC,CASSQVEGTPYEQYF
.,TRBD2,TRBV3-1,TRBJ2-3,TGTGCCAGCAGCCAAGATCAGAGCGGGGGACCGTCTTACACAGATACGCAGTATTTT,CASSQDQSGGPSYTDTQYF
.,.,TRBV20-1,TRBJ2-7,TGCAGTGCTAGAAAGTTGGAGGAGGTCGGCGTGCGAGAGTACTTC,CSARKLEEVGVREYF
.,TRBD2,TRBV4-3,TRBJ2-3,TGCGCCAGCAGCCAAGGGGAGTCGACTAGCGGGTTCACAGATACGCAGTATTTT,CASSQGESTSGFTDTQYF
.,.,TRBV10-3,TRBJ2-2,TGTGCCATCAGTGAGTCGAACGCTGACGGGGAGCTGTTTTTT,CAISESNADGELFF
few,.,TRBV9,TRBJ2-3,TGTGCCAGCAGCGTAGAGGGGCAGGGCGATACGCAGTATTTT,CASSVEGQGDTQYF
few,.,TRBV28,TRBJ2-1,TGTGCCAGCAGCCCTCAATTAAGCCCCTACAATGAGCAGTTCTTC,CASSPQLSPYNEQFF
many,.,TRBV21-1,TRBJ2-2,TGTGCCAGCAGCAAAGTAGTTCTGAGGCAGGGGGATAACACCGGGGAGCTGTTTTTT,CASSKVVLRQGDNTGELFF
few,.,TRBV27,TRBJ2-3,TGTGCCAGCAAGATGGGACACGATACGCAGTATTTT,CASKMGHDTQYF
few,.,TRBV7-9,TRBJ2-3,TGTGCCAGCAGCCCCGCTTCGGGCACAGATACGCAGTATTTT,CASSPASGTDTQYF
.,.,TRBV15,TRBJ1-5,TGTGCCACCAGCAGAGTGGTCACTTCGGATCAGCCCCAGCATTTT,CATSRVVTSDQPQHF
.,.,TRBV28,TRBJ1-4,TGTGCCAGCAGTTGGACGACTAATGAAAAACTGTTTTTT,CASSWTTNEKLFF
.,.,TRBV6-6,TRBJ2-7,TGTGCCAGCAGTTACGAGGGGATTACCTACGAGCAGTACTTC,CASSYEGITYEQYF
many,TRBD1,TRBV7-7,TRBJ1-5,TGTGCCAGCAGCTTTTGGACAGGGGGGAATCAGCCCCAGCATTTT,CASSFWTGGNQPQHF
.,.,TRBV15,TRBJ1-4,TGTGCCACCAGCAGAGGGGACGGAATTAATGAAAAACTGTTTTTT,CATSRGDGINEKLFF
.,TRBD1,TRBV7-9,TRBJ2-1,TGTGCCAGCAGCGGAACCGGGACAGGGGTCAATGAGCAGTTCTTC,CASSGTGTGVNEQFF
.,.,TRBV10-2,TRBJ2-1,TGCGCCAGCAGCGTCTCCCATGTCCTTGATGAGCAGTTCTTC,CASSVSHVLDEQFF
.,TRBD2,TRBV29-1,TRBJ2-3,TGCAGCATCGACGGGCGGGAGAGGCATACGCAGTATTTT,CSIDGRERHTQYF
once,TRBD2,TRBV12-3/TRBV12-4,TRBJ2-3,TGTGCCAGCAGTATCCTTCTAGCGGGAGCTGGGGCAGATACGCAGTATTTT,CASSILLAGAGADTQYF
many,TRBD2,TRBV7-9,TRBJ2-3,TGTGCCAGCAGCTCGACTTTCGGACTAGCGGGAGTCCCAGATACGCAGTATTTT,CASSSTFGLAGVPDTQYF
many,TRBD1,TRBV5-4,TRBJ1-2,TGTGCCAGCAGCTTGGGCCGGGACAGGGGGAACTATGGCTACACCTTC,CASSLGRDRGNYGYTF
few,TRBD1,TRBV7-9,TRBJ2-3,TGTGCCAGCAGTCGTAAGTTATCGGACAGGTTCACAGATACGCAGTATTTT,CASSRKLSDRFTDTQYF
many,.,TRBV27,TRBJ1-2,TGTGCCAGCAGTTTAGACTATGGCTACACCTTC,CASSLDYGYTF
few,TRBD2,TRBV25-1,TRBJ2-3,TGTGCCAGTCACCGCGGGAGTACAGATACGCAGTATTTT,CASHRGSTDTQYF
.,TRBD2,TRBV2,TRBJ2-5,TGTGCCAGCAGTGAAATACTAGCGGGAGTCGAGGAGACCCAGTACTTC,CASSEILAGVEETQYF